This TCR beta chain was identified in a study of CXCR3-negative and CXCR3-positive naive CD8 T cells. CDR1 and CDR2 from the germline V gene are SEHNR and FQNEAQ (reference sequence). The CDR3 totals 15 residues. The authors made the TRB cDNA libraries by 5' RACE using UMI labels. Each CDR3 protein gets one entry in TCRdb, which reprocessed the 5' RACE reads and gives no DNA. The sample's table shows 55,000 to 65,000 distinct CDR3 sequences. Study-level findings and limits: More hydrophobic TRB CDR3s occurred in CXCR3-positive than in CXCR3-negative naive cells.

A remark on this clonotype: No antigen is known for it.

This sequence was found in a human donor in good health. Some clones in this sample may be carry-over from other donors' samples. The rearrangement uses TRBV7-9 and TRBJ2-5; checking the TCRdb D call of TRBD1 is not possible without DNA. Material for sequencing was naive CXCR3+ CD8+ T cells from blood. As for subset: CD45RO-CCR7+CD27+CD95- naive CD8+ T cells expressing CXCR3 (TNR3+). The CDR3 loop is CAQPTLQGHQETQYF.